The present TCR beta chain was sequenced within a study of T cell repertoires in cytomegalovirus infection. A single record per CDR3 protein comes from TCRdb applying MiXCR to the reads. This table has fewer than 250,000 distinct CDR3 sequences, over 9% appearing once. This clonotype has only a few counts. Trimming removed 5 bases from V and 4 bases from J, with 22 bases in between. CDR1 is SGHNT and CDR2 is YYREEE in the germline V gene (reference sequence). There are 17 residues in the CDR3. The V gene is TRBV5-4, the J gene TRBJ2-1, with a weak D call TRBD1 (6 bases). Sequencing was carried out using PBMCs. The TCR sequence derives from a human donor in good health (CMV status not recorded). Some clones in this sample may be carry-over from other donors' samples. CDR3 in amino acids: CASSHPQGAARYNEQFF. The CDR3 DNA reads as TGTGCCAGCAGTCATCCACAGGGAGCGGCTCGGTACAATGAGCAGTTCTTC.